What follows describes a single T cell receptor (beta chain). The sample belongs to a study of shared clonotypes between healthy human individuals. When replicate PCRs were run on sorted subsets, they used approximately 0.2 ug DNA, some 33,000 T cell genomes. Profiling relied on immunoSEQ multiplex PCR, and the TCRdb table lists in-frame clones only, not all of them. This table holds hundreds of thousands of clones, roughly 95% found once. The donors, healthy adults who were HIV-negative, had experienced no recent acute infections or vaccinations. The CDR3 is made up of 14 amino acids. Trimming took 5 bases from V and 1 from J, leaving 11 bases between them. Per the germline V gene, CDR1 is KGHSH and CDR2 is LQKENI.

The chain couples TRBV18 to TRBJ1-2; D may be TRBD1 (5 bases). The sequenced sample was naive CD4+ T cells sorted from blood. Subset indicated: CD45RA+ positively selected. The clonotype was recovered from a woman in her 30s in good health. The CDR3 region has the DNA TGTGCCAGCTCATCTGACAGAGTTAACTATGGCTACACCTTC. Protein product: CASSSDRVNYGYTF.